Listed below are T cell receptor beta chains from one sample, sequenced in a study of graft-versus-host responses after intestinal transplantation. These receptors have no known antigen. The data were produced by immunoSEQ multiplex PCR, yet TCRdb's version contains in-frame clones alone and is incomplete. The sample includes approximately 70,000 clones, nearly 85% of them seen just once. Sequences were derived from unstimulated CD4+ T cells sorted from spleen or lymph node cells, sampled before transplant. The receptors were gathered from a human donor who was the organ donor for an intestinal transplant. CDR3s include the opening cysteine and the closing phenylalanine or tryptophan. A D gene is named only where the DNA matches it firmly. A row's size may be missing; if present it is once, few, many or a size class.

CDR3 length	D gene	clone size	V gene	J gene	CDR3 DNA	CDR3 protein
15	TRBD2	NA	TRBV5-4	TRBJ2-5	TGTGCCAGCAGCTTATTAGCGGGGGACCAAGAGACCCAGTACTTC	CASSLLAGDQETQYF
13	NA	once	TRBV5-1	TRBJ2-2	TGCGCCACCACACAGGGGAACACCGGGGAGCTGTTTTTT	CATTQGNTGELFF
15	NA	few	TRBV14	TRBJ1-2	TGTGCCAGCAGCCAAGTAGGAGGCGGGGACTATGGCTACACCTTC	CASSQVGGGDYGYTF
15	NA	NA	TRBV5-5	TRBJ2-1	TGTGCCAGCAGCACACAAACCGGGAGTTACAATGAGCAGTTCTTC	CASSTQTGSYNEQFF
14	NA	NA	TRBV6-1	TRBJ1-4	TGTGCCAGCAGTGAATGGGGGGAGGACGAAAAACTGTTTTTT	CASSEWGEDEKLFF
16	NA	NA	TRBV28	TRBJ2-2	TGTGCCAGCAGTTTATTCGGAGGGTGGTCCACCGGGGAGCTGTTTTTT	CASSLFGGWSTGELFF
15	NA	NA	TRBV4-1	TRBJ1-6	TGCGCCAGCAGCCAAGATCGGGGGGTGAATTCACCCCTCCACTTT	CASSQDRGVNSPLHF
13	NA	NA	TRBV25-1	TRBJ2-1	TGTGCCAGCACAGGGAAAGGGGACACTGAGCAGTTCTTC	CASTGKGDTEQFF
16	TRBD2	once	TRBV28	TRBJ2-2	TGTGCCAGCAGTTTTCTGCGGGGGGACAACACCGGGGAGCTGTTTTTT	CASSFLRGDNTGELFF
15	TRBD1	NA	TRBV9	TRBJ1-4	TGTGCCAGCAGCGTAGGACAGGGAGTGAGGGAAAAACTGTTTTTT	CASSVGQGVREKLFF
14	NA	NA	TRBV7-9	TRBJ1-4	TGTGCCAGCAGCCGAGGCGGGAGTAATGAAAAACTGTTTTTT	CASSRGGSNEKLFF
15	NA	NA	TRBV5-6	TRBJ1-3	TGTGCCAGCAGCGTGTCGGGGACATTAGGAAACACCATATATTTT	CASSVSGTLGNTIYF
14	TRBD1	once	TRBV2	TRBJ2-3	TGTGCCAGCAGGGCAGGGGGCATTTCAGATACGCAGTATTTT	CASRAGGISDTQYF
15	NA	NA	TRBV27	TRBJ1-1	TGTGCCAGCCGACTCTCCGGGACACCCAACACTGAAGCTTTCTTT	CASRLSGTPNTEAFF
13	NA	NA	TRBV10-2	TRBJ1-4	TGCGCCAGCAGTGAGGTCGGGAATGAAAAACTGTTTTTT	CASSEVGNEKLFF
13	NA	NA	TRBV10-3	TRBJ1-1	TGTGCCATCAGTGTCCAGGGGAACACTGAAGCTTTCTTT	CAISVQGNTEAFF
16	TRBD1	once	TRBV5-6	TRBJ1-2	TGTGCCAGCAGCAAGACCCCGGGACAGGGGTTTTATGGCTACACCTTC	CASSKTPGQGFYGYTF
14	NA	NA	TRBV5-6	TRBJ1-6	TGTGCCAGCAACAGGGACTCCTATAATTCACCCCTCCACTTT	CASNRDSYNSPLHF
12	NA	NA	TRBV28	TRBJ1-6	TGTGCCAGCCGCACCGGGGATTCACCCCTCCACTTT	CASRTGDSPLHF
14	TRBD1	NA	TRBV5-1	TRBJ2-1	TGCGCCAGCAGGGACAGGGGTTCCTACAATGAGCAGTTCTTC	CASRDRGSYNEQFF
14	NA	NA	TRBV7-9	TRBJ1-2	TGTGCCAGCAGCTTAGGGGCAGGCTGGTATGGCTACACCTTC	CASSLGAGWYGYTF
15	TRBD2	NA	TRBV9	TRBJ2-5	TGTGCCAGCAGCGTTAACACGGGGGGGCGGGAGACCCAGTACTTC	CASSVNTGGRETQYF
16	TRBD1	NA	TRBV11-2	TRBJ2-2	TGTGCCAGCAGCTTAGTAGGCGGACAGGGAGCCGGGGAGCTGTTTTTT	CASSLVGGQGAGELFF
16	TRBD2	NA	TRBV7-9	TRBJ2-3	TGTGCCAGCAGCTTGGTTAGCGGGGGGGGCACAGATACGCAGTATTTT	CASSLVSGGGTDTQYF
16	NA	NA	TRBV25-1	TRBJ1-3	TGTGCCAGCCGACCGAGGGGACTAGGGGTCGGAAACACCATATATTTT	CASRPRGLGVGNTIYF
16	NA	NA	TRBV5-1	TRBJ1-1	TGCGCCAGCAGCTTGGTTGGGGGGGCGGGGAACACTGAAGCTTTCTTT	CASSLVGGAGNTEAFF
17	TRBD2	NA	TRBV27	TRBJ2-5	TGTGCCAGCAGAAGACTAGCGGGGGGTGGGATTCAAGAGACCCAGTACTTC	CASRRLAGGGIQETQYF
14	NA	few	TRBV21-1	TRBJ1-2	TGTGCCAGCTGCAACATTGGGGGGAACTATGGCTACACCTTC	CASCNIGGNYGYTF
15	TRBD2	NA	TRBV7-2	TRBJ2-3	TGTGCCAGCAGCTTAGCCGGGGGGAGCACAGATACGCAGTATTTT	CASSLAGGSTDTQYF
14	NA	NA	TRBV7-3	TRBJ2-5	TGTGCCAGCAGCTTAAATCCATCCCAAGAGACCCAGTACTTC	CASSLNPSQETQYF
17	TRBD1	NA	TRBV9	TRBJ1-1	TGTGCCAGCAGCGCAGCCTCCATCGCCGGACAGGGCGCTGAAGCTTTCTTT	CASSAASIAGQGAEAFF
16	NA	NA	TRBV6-5	TRBJ2-3	TGTGCCAGCAGTTACCGGACACCTGATACCACAGATACGCAGTATTTT	CASSYRTPDTTDTQYF
14	NA	few	TRBV28	TRBJ1-6	TGTGCCAGCAGTTTAACAGCATATAATTCACCCCTCCACTTT	CASSLTAYNSPLHF
16	NA	NA	TRBV11-2	TRBJ2-2	TGTGCCAGCAGCCCCCGTGGTGGGGCCCACACCGGGGAGCTGTTTTTT	CASSPRGGAHTGELFF
17	TRBD1	once	TRBV11-3	TRBJ2-3	TGTGCCAGCAGCTGGGACAGGGAGGGAATTAGCACAGATACGCAGTATTTT	CASSWDREGISTDTQYF
15	NA	NA	TRBV7-2	TRBJ1-5	TGTGCCAGCAGCTTAATGGCAGGGGGCAATCAGCCCCAGCATTTT	CASSLMAGGNQPQHF
15	TRBD2	NA	TRBV10-2	TRBJ2-1	TGCGCCAGCAGTCTGCGGCGGGGGACCAACAATGAGCAGTTCTTC	CASSLRRGTNNEQFF
16	TRBD1	NA	TRBV4-3	TRBJ1-2	TGCGCCAGCAGCCAAGGAACCGGGACAGGGAACTATGGCTACACCTTC	CASSQGTGTGNYGYTF
14	TRBD1	NA	TRBV28	TRBJ1-4	TGTGCCAGCAGTCCCCCGGGACAGAATGAAAAACTGTTTTTT	CASSPPGQNEKLFF
13	TRBD1	few	TRBV11-1	TRBJ2-1	TGTGCCAGCAGCCGGGACAGGCTCAATGAGCAGTTCTTC	CASSRDRLNEQFF
13	NA	few	TRBV5-1	TRBJ2-1	TGCGCCAGCTGCCAGGCCCAGAACAATGAGCAGTTCTTC	CASCQAQNNEQFF